The next 10 T cell receptor beta chains were all read from a single sample in a study of blood T cell repertoires in COVID-19. Sequencing used immunoSEQ multiplex PCR; TCRdb keeps in-frame clones, though not all of them. There are 350,000 to 400,000 clones in the sample; around 92% occur only once, and about 1.7% lies in the top ten. Source material: PBMCs or T cells enriched from blood (not recorded which). These receptors all come from a woman aged 25 to 39 who had recovered from COVID-19.

A single count supports this clone. The chain couples TRBV4-1 to TRBJ1-4; D may be TRBD1 (5 bases). This CDR3 is 16 amino acids long. V was shortened by 0 bases and J by 7 bases, with 15 bases between the two germline ends. Germline CDR1 and CDR2: MGHRA and YSYEKL. The CDR3 protein is CASSQDWAGSAEKLFF. CDR3 nucleotides: TGCGCCAGCAGCCAAGATTGGGCAGGGTCGGCTGAAAAACTGTTTTTT.

The chain has TRBV5-6 and TRBJ2-2; TRBD1 matches at 7 bases. The V and J ends lost 3 bases and 1 base, in that order; junction bases with no gene match: 9. The CDR3 consists of 17 residues. Germline V gene data show CDR1 as SGHDT and CDR2 as YYEEEE. CDR3 in amino acids: CASSSWFRTGNTGELFF. CDR3 coding DNA: TGTGCCAGCAGCTCGTGGTTTAGGACAGGGAACACCGGGGAGCTGTTTTTT.

The chain recombines TRBV7-6 with TRBJ2-3; tentatively, D is TRBD1 (5 bases). Germline V CDR1 and CDR2: SGHVS, FNYEAQ. This CDR3 has 15 residues. V lost 2 bases and J 3 bases, leaving 12 bases between the germline ends. CDR3 protein: CASSLQGYGTDTQYF. The CDR3 DNA is TGTGCCAGCAGCTTACAGGGTTACGGGACAGATACGCAGTATTTT. The full variable domain, completed using reference TRBV7-6 and TRBJ2-3, is GAGVSQSPRYKVTKRGQDVALRCDPISGHVSLYWYRQALGQGPEFLTYFNYEAQQDKSGLPNDRFSAERPEGSISTLTIQRTEQRDSAMYRCASSLQGYGTDTQYFGPGTRLTVL.

V is TRBV28 and J is TRBJ1-1; 7 nucleotides line up with TRBD1. Germline V CDR1 and CDR2: MDHEN, SYDVKM. The CDR3 has 15 amino acids. The J segment lost 1 base and the V segment lost 2 bases, leaving 4 bases of the junction unmatched. For the CDR3, the DNA is TGTGCCAGCAGTTTAGAGGACAGGCCGAACACTGAAGCTTTCTTT. It yields the protein CASSLEDRPNTEAFF.

The chain links TRBV2 to TRBJ2-1, with 8 positions matching TRBD2. This CDR3 contains 14 residues. J was trimmed by 2 bases and V by 6 bases; bases with no gene match: 3. The germline gives CDR1 SNHLY, CDR2 FYNNEI. CDR3 in DNA: TGTGCCAGCAGCCCGGGACTAGCCTACAATGAGCAGTTCTTC. Its translation: CASSPGLAYNEQFF.

The rearrangement uses TRBV15 and TRBJ2-7; 10 nucleotides match TRBD1. The CDR3 has 16 amino acids. The V gene end was trimmed by 5 bases and the J gene end by 2 bases; junction bases not matched to a gene: 9. CDR1 LNHNV and CDR2 YYDKDF come from the germline V gene (reference sequence). CDR3 nucleotide sequence: TGTGCCACCAGCCCCCTTGGGGACAGGGGTCCCTACGAGCAGTACTTC. Translating it yields CATSPLGDRGPYEQYF.

Here the CDR3 DNA reads TGTGCCAGCAGTGTAGGGGGCGCCTATGGCTACACCTTC. As protein: CASSVGGAYGYTF. This chain connects TRBV28 to TRBJ1-2; 7 nucleotides align to TRBD1. Unmatched junction bases numbered 4, after V lost 5 bases and J lost 4 bases. CDR1 is MDHEN, CDR2 SYDVKM, per germline. CDR3 length: 13 amino acids.

V is TRBV5-1 and J is TRBJ1-1; 7 nucleotides line up with TRBD1. The CDR3 is made up of 15 amino acids. The junction had 9 bases not matched to a gene; V was cut back by 4 bases and J by 3 bases. Germline V gene sequence: CDR1 SGHRS, CDR2 YFSETQ. CDR3 sequence (DNA): TGCGCCAGCAGCGACGGGGGACAGCCAGACACTGAAGCTTTCTTT. This encodes CASSDGGQPDTEAFF.

The chain uses TRBV11-2 and TRBJ2-2; TRBD1 might be the D (6 bases). Trimming took off 1 base at V and 1 base at J, with 10 bases between the two ends. Germline loops: CDR1 SGHAT, CDR2 FQNNGV. There are 16 residues in the CDR3. The DNA of the CDR3 is TGTGCCAGCAGCTTAGTGCTGGGACAGAACACCGGGGAGCTGTTTTTT. It translates to CASSLVLGQNTGELFF.

The rearrangement links TRBV12-5 to TRBJ1-5; possible D gene TRBD1, 6 bases. CDR1 is LGHNT and CDR2 is FRNRAP in the germline V gene. Deletions cut 2 bases from V and 0 bases from J, with 23 bases between. This CDR3 spans 20 amino acids. The CDR3 DNA follows: TGTGCTAGTGGTTTGATTAGCAGGGGAGTTTTAATTAGTAGCAATCAGCCCCAGCATTTT. It translates to CASGLISRGVLISSNQPQHF.